The 22 T cell receptor beta chains below all came from one sample that was sequenced in a study of blood T cell repertoires in COVID-19 (TCRdb year 2020). The library was made by the immunoSEQ multiplex PCR assay. Sourced from immuneACCESS, this table was stored by TCRdb with only in-frame sequences that have V and J called. A share of the clones is absent; for the studies checked, an unresolved V gene accounts for under half, and the remainder has no known explanation. The sample data list about 200,000 clones, and approximately 79% of these were observed just once. Clones ranked in the top ten supply around 5.4% of the sample. Sequenced: peripheral blood. The receptors come from a human donor in a cohort sampled during active COVID-19.

The chain recombines TRBV18 with TRBJ2-7, with 13 bases matching TRBD2. This CDR3 region has 14 residues. The V gene's germline CDR1 is KGHSH and CDR2 LQKENI. V shed 5 bases, J shed 4 bases, and the junction held 2 bases outside the gene matches. CDR3 loop: CASSGLAGEYEQYF. CDR3 in DNA: TGTGCCAGCTCAGGACTAGCGGGAGAGTACGAGCAGTACTTC.

This clone was detected once. V gene TRBV5-6 combines with J gene TRBJ2-5; no firm D call. V was cut by 4 bases and J by 0 bases, with 7 bases left in between. CDR3 size: 13 residues. The germline gives CDR1 SGHDT, CDR2 YYEEEE. The CDR3 is CASSPVNQETQYF. The CDR3 DNA is TGTGCCAGCAGCCCGGTTAACCAAGAGACCCAGTACTTC.

The J gene is TRBJ1-2, the V gene TRBV28, with TRBD1 matching over 8 bases. Per the germline V gene, CDR1 is MDHEN and CDR2 is SYDVKM. The CDR3 is made up of 14 amino acids. V dropped 7 bases and J dropped 3; count of bases not matched to a gene: 7. This CDR3 reads CASIEDRAHYGYTF. CDR3 bases: TGTGCCAGCATTGAGGACAGGGCGCACTATGGCTACACCTTC.

This chain connects TRBV15 to TRBJ2-7; 9 nucleotides agree with TRBD1. The CDR3 has 15 amino acids. The germline V gene has CDR1 LNHNV and CDR2 YYDKDF (reference sequence). V shed 3 bases and J 5 bases; nucleotides not matched to a gene: 8. DNA for the CDR3: TGTGCCACCAGCAGCCCGGGACAGGGAGCTAACGAGCAGTACTTC. This gives the protein CATSSPGQGANEQYF.

This clone has a single count. The chain links TRBV11-3 to TRBJ1-1, with D possibly matching TRBD1 (6 bases). This CDR3 spans 13 amino acids. Germline CDR1 is SGHNT and CDR2 is YENEEA. Trimming took 4 bases from V and 6 from J, leaving 12 bases between them. The CDR3 is CASSSDRYAEAFF. The DNA for the CDR3 is TGTGCCAGCAGCTCTGACAGGTACGCTGAAGCTTTCTTT. The full variable domain, completed using reference TRBV11-3 and TRBJ1-1, is EAGVVQSPRYKIIEKKQPVAFWCNPISGHNTLYWYLQNLGQGPELLIRYENEEAVDDSQLPKDRFSAERLKGVDSTLKIQPAELGDSAVYLCASSSDRYAEAFFGQGTRLTVV.

The chain uses TRBV7-8 and TRBJ2-1, with D perhaps matching TRBD1 (6 bases). Germline V lookup: CDR1 SGHVS, CDR2 FQNEAQ. V lost 5 bases and J 8 bases, leaving 13 bases between the germline ends. CDR3 length equals 13 residues. Here the CDR3 reads CASSPLGADEQFF. The CDR3, as DNA: TGTGCCAGCAGCCCTTTGGGGGCTGATGAGCAGTTCTTC. Complete variable domain (other parts from reference TRBV7-8 and TRBJ2-1): GAGVSQSPRYKVAKRGQDVALRCDPISGHVSLFWYQQALGQGPEFLTYFQNEAQLDKSGLPSDRFFAERPEGSVSTLKIQRTQQEDSAVYLCASSPLGADEQFFGPGTRLTVL.

The V call is TRBV11-2, the J call TRBJ2-1; 10 bases are shared with TRBD2. This CDR3 contains 16 residues. V lost 1 base and J lost 4; bases outside the gene matches: 4. Germline CDR1 is SGHAT and CDR2 is FQNNGV. CDR3 in DNA: TGTGCCAGCAGCTTAGCGCCAGCGGGAGGGTACAATGAGCAGTTCTTC. This sequence encodes CASSLAPAGGYNEQFF.

This clone showed up just a few times. This chain uses TRBV7-9 with TRBJ2-3; D is unresolved. Germline V gene data show CDR1 as SEHNR and CDR2 as FQNEAQ (reference sequence). Trimming removed 3 bases from V and 5 bases from J, with 12 bases in between. This CDR3 is 14 amino acids long. The CDR3 DNA sequence: TGTGCCAGCAGCTTGACCGGGTCCGGAGATACGCAGTATTTT. Protein sequence: CASSLTGSGDTQYF.

The rearrangement joins TRBV3-1 (or the pseudogene TRBV3-2) to TRBJ1-1, with no clear D. Germline-derived CDR1 and CDR2 are LGHDT and YNNKEL (reference sequence). CDR3 length: 14 residues. Trimming pared 1 base from V and 6 bases from J, leaving 12 bases between. In DNA form, the CDR3 reads TGTGCCAGCAGCCAAGTTAGGAGGTCTTCTGAAGCTTTCTTT. Translated, it gives CASSQVRRSSEAFF.

The chain has TRBV5-1 and TRBJ2-5, with 14 positions matching TRBD2. This CDR3 region has 15 residues. The ends lost 4 bases at V and 3 bases at J; junction bases unmatched: 2. CDR1 and CDR2 from the germline V gene are SGHRS and YFSETQ. The CDR3 DNA is TGCGCCAGCAGCAGGGGACTAGCGGGGGAAGAGACCCAGTACTTC. This codes for CASSRGLAGEETQYF.

In DNA form, the CDR3 reads TGTGCCAGCAGTTCCAACGTCCAGTACATTCAGTACTTC. It yields the protein CASSSNVQYIQYF. The genes are TRBV12-3 or TRBV12-4 and TRBJ2-4; the D is unclear. This CDR3 spans 13 amino acids. V dropped 4 bases and J dropped 8 bases, with 12 bases sitting between them.

The chain uses TRBV7-6 and TRBJ2-1; 8 bases align to TRBD2. V shed 1 base, J shed 15 bases, and the junction held 17 bases outside the gene matches. Germline V CDR1 and CDR2: SGHVS, FNYEAQ. CDR3 length: 16 amino acids. The CDR3 sequence is CASSLDTTSAPRRWFF. CDR3 bases: TGTGCCAGCAGCTTAGATACGACTAGCGCCCCTAGAAGGTGGTTCTTC.

V is TRBV15 and J is TRBJ1-2, with no clear D. This CDR3 spans 16 amino acids. Germline CDR1 and CDR2: LNHNV and YYDKDF (reference sequence). V was trimmed by 1 base and J by 0 bases, leaving 12 bases between them. The CDR3 bases are TGTGCCACCAGCAGAGCGCCCGGGAAATCTAACTATGGCTACACCTTC. Amino acid sequence: CATSRAPGKSNYGYTF.

The chain has TRBV9 and TRBJ1-2, with D possibly TRBD1 on 6 matching bases. V was cut by 0 bases and J by 2 bases, with 11 bases left in between. The germline gives CDR1 SGDLS, CDR2 YYNGEE. The CDR3 is 15 residues long. CDR3 amino acids: CASSVELGANYGYTF. The DNA for the CDR3 is TGTGCCAGCAGCGTAGAGTTGGGGGCCAACTATGGCTACACCTTC.

This clone appeared once. J is TRBJ2-7 and V is TRBV9, with 10 bases fitting TRBD2. Germline V gives CDR1 SGDLS, CDR2 YYNGEE. The CDR3 contains 14 residues. V lost 3 bases and J lost 6; bases outside the gene matches: 6. This chain's CDR3 is CASSGAGGPVEQYF. For the CDR3, the DNA is TGTGCCAGCAGCGGAGCGGGAGGGCCTGTCGAGCAGTACTTC.

The DNA for the CDR3 is TGTGCCAGCAGTACGTGGGACAGCCGTTTAGATGAAAAACTGTTTTTT. Translated: CASSTWDSRLDEKLFF. The rearrangement links TRBV28 to TRBJ1-4; 7 nucleotides line up with TRBD1. The germline V gene has CDR1 MDHEN and CDR2 SYDVKM. After removal of 5 bases from V and 6 bases from J, the junction contained 12 bases not matched to a gene. The CDR3 totals 16 residues. Variable domain in full (rest from reference TRBV28 and TRBJ1-4): DVKVTQSSRYLVKRTGEKVFLECVQDMDHENMFWYRQDPGLGLRLIYFSYDVKMKEKGDIPEGYSVSREKKERFSLILESASTNQTSMYLCASSTWDSRLDEKLFFGSGTQLSVL.

The rearrangement uses TRBV27 and TRBJ1-4; 9 bases match TRBD1. V lost 2 bases to trimming and J lost 5 bases; unmatched junction nucleotides: 3. Per the germline V gene, CDR1 is MNHEY and CDR2 is SMNVEV (reference sequence). The CDR3 contains 15 residues. CDR3 residues: CASSLGGTGNEKLFF. The CDR3 region has the DNA TGTGCCAGCAGTTTAGGAGGGACAGGGAATGAAAAACTGTTTTTT.

CDR3 DNA sequence: TGTGCCAGCAGCTTAGCGAGGGCGATGAACACTGAAGCTTTCTTT. Protein: CASSLARAMNTEAFF. V is TRBV7-8 and J is TRBJ1-1; D not resolved. This CDR3 comprises 15 residues. The germline CDR1 and CDR2 sequences are SGHVS and FQNEAQ. The V end lost 0 bases, the J end lost 0 bases, and 8 bases lay between the germline ends.

J is TRBJ2-7 and V is TRBV5-1, with D perhaps matching TRBD2 (7 bases). V lost 2 bases and J 2 bases, leaving 17 bases between the germline ends. The CDR3 is made up of 16 amino acids. CDR1 and CDR2 (germline): SGHRS, YFSETQ. DNA for the CDR3: TGCGCCAGCAGCTTAACAACAGGGAGGGGAACCTACGAGCAGTACTTC. It specifies CASSLTTGRGTYEQYF.

The chain employs TRBV5-1 and TRBJ1-4, with 8 bases matching TRBD1. V shed 1 base and J 0 bases; nucleotides not matched to a gene: 2. This CDR3 is built from 16 residues. The germline V gene encodes CDR1 SGHRS and CDR2 YFSETQ. Written as DNA, the CDR3 is TGCGCCAGCAGCTTGACAGGGGGTTCAACTAATGAAAAACTGTTTTTT. This gives the protein CASSLTGGSTNEKLFF.

This chain connects TRBV28 to TRBJ1-1; a possible D gene is TRBD1 (5 bases). This CDR3 comprises 13 residues. The V gene lost 3 bases and the J gene lost 5 bases, with 10 bases spanning the gap. CDR1 and CDR2 (germline): MDHEN, SYDVKM. The DNA for the CDR3 is TGTGCCAGCAGTTTGGGGGGACGAACTGAAGCTTTCTTT. Its translation: CASSLGGRTEAFF.

J is TRBJ1-1 and V is TRBV9, with D hard to call. Germline V CDR1 and CDR2: SGDLS, YYNGEE. The V and J ends lost 0 bases and 2 bases respectively, with 8 bases between them. The CDR3 is 14 amino acids. The DNA of the CDR3 is TGTGCCAGCAGCGTAGGTCCCTCCAACACTGAAGCTTTCTTT. Amino acids: CASSVGPSNTEAFF.